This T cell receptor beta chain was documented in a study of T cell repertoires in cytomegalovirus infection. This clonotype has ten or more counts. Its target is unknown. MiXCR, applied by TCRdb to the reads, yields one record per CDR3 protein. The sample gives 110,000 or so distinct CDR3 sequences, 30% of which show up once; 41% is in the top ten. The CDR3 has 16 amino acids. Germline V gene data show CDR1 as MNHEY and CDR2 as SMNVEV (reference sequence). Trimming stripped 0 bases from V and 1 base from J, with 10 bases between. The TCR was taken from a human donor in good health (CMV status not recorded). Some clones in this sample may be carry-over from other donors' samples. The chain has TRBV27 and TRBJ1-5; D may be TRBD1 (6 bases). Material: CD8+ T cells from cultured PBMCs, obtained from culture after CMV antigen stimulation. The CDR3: CASSLSGGASNQPQHF. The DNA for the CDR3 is TGTGCCAGCAGTTTATCGGGGGGGGCGAGCAATCAGCCCCAGCATTTT.